The clone carrying this T cell receptor beta chain was seen ten or more times. Its antigen remains unidentified. The ends lost 3 bases at V and 4 bases at J; junction bases unmatched: 5. CDR1 and CDR2 (germline): DFQATT, SNEGSKA (reference sequence). This CDR3 spans 13 amino acids. The data stem from a study of T cell repertoires in cytomegalovirus infection. Study overall: Indications came from public TCR beta signatures; they pointed to CMV infection and to a matching HLA type. Overall study results and limits: What dominated the ex vivo response were HLA-C-restricted CMV-specific TCR beta clonotypes. Individuals carrying CMV plus the relevant HLA were identified by cumulative frequency of public TCR beta families.

One entry per CDR3 protein, called by TCRdb with MiXCR from the reads. The table records under 350,000 distinct CDR3 sequences, around 9.6% of them present only once. Material: PBMCs. The rearrangement uses TRBV20-1 and TRBJ1-2; 7 positions match TRBD1. The sequence derives from a human donor in good health (CMV status not recorded). Some clones in this sample may be carry-over from other donors' samples. The DNA for the CDR3 is TGCAGTGCTAGCGTACAGGGGAGCTATGGCTACACCTTC. This gives the protein CSASVQGSYGYTF.